This T cell receptor beta chain is drawn from a study of blood T cell repertoires in COVID-19. For the study at large: Material from acute and convalescent COVID-19 was sourced from the United States, Italy and Spain. Sample material is recorded as cDNA or gDNA derived from T cells, B-cell-depleted T cells, or PBMCs.

Seattle's enrolled individuals joined amid active infection and were then monitored longitudinally. Data came from immunoSEQ multiplex PCR; TCRdb stores just in-frame clones and leaves some out. The table lists some 45,000 clones, approximately 93% of them singletons, with more than 0.8% in the top ten. Sequenced sample: peripheral blood. The receptor comes from a man aged 60 to 75 with COVID-19, enrolled during active disease.

The CDR3, as DNA: TGTGCCAGCTCACCACCGGGACGGTCGGCGGGGGGAAACACCATATATTTT. Residues: CASSPPGRSAGGNTIYF. V usage is TRBV18 and J usage is TRBJ1-3; D is perhaps TRBD1 (5 bases). Germline V gene data show CDR1 as KGHSH and CDR2 as LQKENI. CDR3 length: 17 residues. Deletions cut 0 bases from V and 4 bases from J, with 16 bases between. The whole variable domain, remainder taken from reference TRBV18 and TRBJ1-3, is NAGVMQNPRHLVRRRGQEARLRCSPMKGHSHVYWYRQLPEEGLKFMVYLQKENIIDESGMPKERFSAEFPKEGPSILRIQQVVRGDSAAYFCASSPPGRSAGGNTIYFGEGSWLTVV.